Below are 10 T cell receptor beta chains sequenced from a single sample in a study of T cell clusters in autoimmune cytopenias. TRB was amplified by touch-down multiplex PCR, primer pools A and B combined. Reprocessing the multiplex PCR reads, TCRdb reports a single entry for every CDR3 protein and omits DNA. This sample's table reports 4,000 or so distinct CDR3 sequences. TRB amplification used approximately 250 ng of peripheral blood genomic DNA. The material sequenced was peripheral blood. These TCRs come from a human donor with an autoimmune cytopenia or autoimmune hepatitis (not recorded which).

The V and J genes are TRBV6-2 or TRBV6-3 and TRBJ2-1. The length of the CDR3 is 15 residues. Per the germline V gene, CDR1 is MNHEY and CDR2 is SVGEGT. The CDR3 sequence: CASSYIASSYNEQFF.

The CDR3 loop reads CASSIRDPLTRVESGNEQFF. This chain connects TRBV19 to TRBJ2-1; without DNA, the TCRdb call of TRBD1 cannot be checked. CDR1 is LNHDA, CDR2 SQIVND, per germline (reference sequence). The CDR3 has 20 residues.

This clonotype counts as medium-sized by frequency. The chain couples TRBV5-5 to TRBJ1-2. The V gene's germline CDR1 is SGHKS and CDR2 YYEKEE (reference sequence). The CDR3 consists of 16 residues. CDR3 sequence: CASSFRGALLNYGYTF.

The chain employs TRBV19 and TRBJ2-5; TCRdb lists TRBD1, though no DNA is available to test this call. The CDR3 is 14 residues long. Germline CDR1 reads LNHDA; CDR2 reads SQIVND (reference sequence). CDR3 protein: CASSPGGDQETQYF. Supplemented by reference TRBV19 and TRBJ2-5, the full variable domain reads DGGITQSPKYLFRKEGQNVTLSCEQNLNHDAMYWYRQDPGQGLRLIYYSQIVNDFQKGDIAEGYSVSREKKESFPLTVTSAQKNPTAFYLCASSPGGDQETQYFGPGTRLLVL.

Measured by frequency, this clonotype is medium-sized. Here the CDR3 reads CASSTSDSTEAFF. This chain uses TRBV19 with TRBJ1-1. The CDR3 is 13 residues long. CDR1 and CDR2 (germline): LNHDA, SQIVND (reference sequence).

This clonotype is deemed medium-sized by its frequency. The chain is built from TRBV6-5 and TRBJ1-2; the TCRdb call, TRBD1, lacks DNA for checking. Germline V gives CDR1 MNHEY, CDR2 SVGAGI. The CDR3 contains 13 residues. The CDR3 here is CASSINRGYGYTF.

Its frequency marks this clonotype as medium-sized (0.01 to 0.1%). The rearrangement links TRBV19 to TRBJ2-4; checking the TCRdb D call of TRBD1 is not possible without DNA. The V gene's germline CDR1 is LNHDA and CDR2 SQIVND (reference sequence). The CDR3 covers 15 residues. The CDR3 reads CASSISRDSRNIQYF.

The chain employs TRBV6-2 or TRBV6-3 and TRBJ1-1. CDR1 MNHEY and CDR2 SVGEGT come from the germline V gene. There are 11 residues in the CDR3. This CDR3 reads CASSSLTEAFF.

This clonotype ranks as medium-sized in terms of frequency. The V gene is TRBV18, the J gene TRBJ2-1; TCRdb's D call, TRBD1, is unchecked because there is no DNA. Germline loops: CDR1 KGHSH, CDR2 LQKENI. This CDR3 region has 14 residues. This CDR3 is CASSGLTPPNEQFF.

This clonotype ranks as medium-sized (0.01 to 0.1%) in terms of frequency. The rearrangement uses TRBV10-3 and TRBJ1-2; TCRdb selects TRBD1, and the lack of DNA leaves this call unchecked. The CDR3 covers 11 residues. Germline values: CDR1 ENHRY, CDR2 SYGVKD. CDR3 amino acids: CAIRTDYGYTF.